This TCR beta chain originates from a study of cytomegalovirus exposure and HLA in healthy donors. It was with 60 Vbeta and 13 Jbeta primers that the PCR ran. Produced via immunoSEQ multiplex PCR; TCRdb's table is partial and in-frame only. This sample has around 210,000 clones, with about 85% found just once. Study outcomes and limitations: TCR beta V- and J-gene trimming was later associated with a missense DCLRE1C variant.

V lost 1 base to trimming and J lost 1 base, with 13 bases between them. CDR1 and CDR2 (germline): MNHEY, SMNVEV (reference sequence). The CDR3 is made up of 16 amino acids. For this clone: Its antigen is still unknown.

This sequence originates from a girl aged 2 to 10 in good health and CMV-seronegative. J is TRBJ1-1 and V is TRBV27; D gene ambiguous. Sequencing input: PBMCs. The CDR3 DNA sequence: TGTGCCAGCAGTTTATGGGAGGGAAAAGGGAACACTGAAGCTTTCTTT. It encodes CASSLWEGKGNTEAFF.